This T cell receptor beta chain was found in a study of OX40 agonist ivuxolimab in advanced cancers. Study-wide context: Ivuxolimab, an antibody acting as an agonist of OX40 (CD134), was used to treat patients.

As to this clone: Its antigen remains unknown.

Between the trimmed V and J ends, which lost 5 bases and 5 bases, there was a span of 22 bases. This CDR3 spans 17 amino acids. The V gene's germline CDR1 is SGHTA and CDR2 FQGNSA. Sequencing used immunoSEQ multiplex PCR; TCRdb keeps in-frame clones, though not all of them. The sample lists tens of thousands of clones, around 90% occurring once. Whole-study findings and limits: CD8+ T cells averaged more expanded clones than CD4+. Part of the nonresponder group also had normalized T-cell clonal expansion that was low.

This sequence originates from an adult with an advanced solid tumor such as melanoma, head and neck, liver or kidney cancer. The genes are TRBV7-2 and TRBJ2-1, with a tentative D call TRBD2 (6 bases). The material was CD4+ or CD8+ T cells sorted from blood, obtained in a trial of the OX40 agonist ivuxolimab. CDR3: CASSPQVGGGGDNEQFF. As DNA, the CDR3 is TGTGCCAGCAGCCCTCAAGTTGGTGGGGGAGGTGACAATGAGCAGTTCTTC.